The clone carrying this T cell receptor (beta chain) was seen once. This sample stems from a study of control samples from healthy donors and cancer patients. Germline V gives CDR1 LNHDA, CDR2 SQIVND (reference sequence). The junction had 7 bases not matched to a gene; V was cut back by 5 bases and J by 0 bases. The CDR3 extends over 17 amino acids. Profiled with immunoSEQ multiplex PCR; TCRdb holds only in-frame clones, not every one. The data contain about 160,000 clones, 80% to 90% of them seen just once; the ten biggest clones take up 12%. Sequencing was done on a sample of blood. This sequence joins TRBV19 and TRBJ1-6; 7 bases map to TRBD1. This receptor was taken from a man aged 30-40 years in good health. The CDR3 sequence is CASSERQGSSYNSPLHF. The CDR3 bases are TGTGCCAGTAGTGAACGACAGGGTAGCTCCTATAATTCACCCCTCCACTTT.